Here is one T cell receptor beta chain with its context. Antigen specificity is unknown. This CDR3 is also generated by other DNA sequences in the sample. This sample is part of a study of shared clonotypes between healthy human individuals. Across the whole study: CD4 naive and memory got three plates each, CD8 naive two, CD8 memory one. Study findings and constraints: Approximately 4.6% of naive CD4 clonotypes were common to four donors.

J was trimmed by 4 bases and V by 2 bases; bases with no gene match: 1. The CDR3 contains 14 residues. Germline lookup yields CDR1 MDHEN and CDR2 SYDVKM. Researchers ran the assay at a deep level. Data came from immunoSEQ multiplex PCR; TCRdb stores just in-frame clones and leaves some out. Here the sample spans around 640,000 clones, around 96% being singletons. Naive CD8 cells, CD45RO-negative and positively selected for CCR7, excluded terminally differentiated effector memory CD45RA+ cells. Material: naive CD8+ T cells sorted from blood. The clonotype comes from a woman between 25 and 40 years old in good health. The V call is TRBV28, the J call TRBJ2-1; 8 bases line up with TRBD2. The CDR3 DNA follows: TGTGCCAGCAGTTTAGCGGGAGGATACAATGAGCAGTTCTTC. This encodes CASSLAGGYNEQFF.